This entry concerns a single T cell receptor beta chain. This CDR3 contains 15 residues. CDR1 and CDR2 (germline): SGHNT, YYREEE (reference sequence). Deletions cut 0 bases from V and 1 base from J, with 9 bases between. This entry comes from a study of blood T cell repertoires in COVID-19. Assay: immunoSEQ multiplex PCR; the TCRdb copy retains only in-frame clones and omits some. Among about 16,000 clones listed, around 86% were seen once. The receptor's source is a human donor in a cohort sampled during active COVID-19. Material for sequencing was peripheral blood. The V gene is TRBV5-4, the J gene TRBJ2-3; weak D call: TRBD2 (5 bases). The CDR3: CASSLAGVRTDTQYF. The CDR3 bases are TGTGCCAGCAGCTTGGCCGGGGTTCGCACAGATACGCAGTATTTT.